Here is one T cell receptor (beta chain) with its context. Its antigen is still unknown. Sequenced by immunoSEQ multiplex PCR; TCRdb stores in-frame clones only, minus some. The sample includes more than 60,000 clones, about 90% of them seen just once. This sample was taken from a study of graft-versus-host responses after intestinal transplantation. In the study overall: Once they had received anti-thymocyte globulin induction, all recipients took tacrolimus and steroids for three to four years.

Study-wide results and limits: GvH clones appeared in recipient marrow, some first in ileum or blood. Elevated graft-versus-host to host-versus-graft clonal ratios in allografts were recorded for patients with graft-donor T cell macrochimerism.

The clonotype was recovered from a human donor who received an intestinal transplant. The sequencing used unstimulated CD8+ T cells sorted from spleen or lymph node cells, collected before intestinal transplant.

The CDR3 sequence: CASSDGGGGQPQHF. CDR3 nucleotide sequence: TGTGCCAGCAGCGATGGCGGGGGTGGACAGCCCCAGCATTTT. The V call is TRBV9, the J call TRBJ1-5, with a possible D match to TRBD1 (5 bases). The V end was cut by 3 bases, the J end by 7 bases, with 14 bases between. There are 14 residues in the CDR3. CDR1 and CDR2 from the germline V gene are SGDLS and YYNGEE.